Detailed here is one T cell receptor beta chain. What it recognizes is unknown. The sample originates from a study of T cell responses to AZD1222 COVID-19 vaccine. Whole-study context: Pooled samples include second doses given at about 4 or 12 weeks. Findings and limits, study-wide: At study baseline, merely five or six AZD1222 recipients were seropositive. Possibly, clonal diversity was underestimated; donors were largely white British and included more females. Vaccine-related CD4 TCRs covered spike, predominating at 160-218 and 743-854.

Trimming took off 1 base at V and 3 bases at J, with 6 bases between the two ends. The CDR3 spans 13 residues. Method: immunoSEQ multiplex PCR; TCRdb's copy keeps in-frame clones and lacks some. The sample has 130,000 or so clones, about 92% seen once. The chain combines TRBV12-3 or TRBV12-4 with TRBJ1-2, with D maybe TRBD1 (6 bases). The material sequenced was peripheral blood, taken on day 0 of AZD1222 vaccination. The receptor comes from an adult in good health. CDR3 nucleotide sequence: TGTGCCAGCAGTTTAGGGACAGACTATGGCTACACCTTC. This translates into CASSLGTDYGYTF.